A single sample is the source of the 23 T cell receptor beta chains below, sequenced in a study of OX40 agonist ivuxolimab in advanced cancers. Libraries were prepared by immunoSEQ multiplex PCR; TCRdb keeps only in-frame clonotypes and omits some of them. There are under 140,000 clones in the sample; roughly nine tenths occur only once, and 0.27% lies in the top ten. Sequences were derived from CD4+ or CD8+ T cells sorted from blood, sampled in a trial of the OX40 agonist ivuxolimab. These receptors were collected from an adult with an advanced solid tumor such as melanoma, head and neck, liver or kidney cancer.

The V and J genes are TRBV6-1 and TRBJ2-7; D is possibly TRBD1 (6 bases). The CDR3 has 14 residues. Germline V lookup: CDR1 MNHNS, CDR2 SASEGT. Trimming pared 5 bases from V and 2 bases from J, leaving 13 bases between. The CDR3 loop is CASSSPDRTYEQYF. CDR3 DNA sequence: TGTGCCAGCAGTTCACCCGACAGGACCTACGAGCAGTACTTC.

This clone was observed a few times. The genes are TRBV19 and TRBJ1-2; D unresolved. V was pared by 4 bases and J by 5 bases, with 20 bases between. The CDR3 loop spans 16 amino acids. CDR1 and CDR2 from the germline V gene are LNHDA and SQIVND (reference sequence). The CDR3 DNA reads TGTGCCAGTAGTAATAAACAGATGGGTCGGGGTTATGGCTACACCTTC. It yields the protein CASSNKQMGRGYGYTF.

As regards this clone: The same CDR3 can be traced to other DNA sequences in this sample. The chain links TRBV7-2 to TRBJ1-2, with D tentatively TRBD1 (5 bases). Trimming removed 5 bases at V and 1 base at J, with 11 bases between. Germline V gives CDR1 SGHTA, CDR2 FQGNSA. This CDR3 comprises 14 residues. DNA of the CDR3: TGTGCCAGCAGCCTCCAGGGCAGTAACTATGGCTACACCTTC. This encodes CASSLQGSNYGYTF.

The genes are TRBV29-1 and TRBJ1-4; TRBD1 is a possible D gene (5 bases). The CDR3 consists of 13 residues. CDR1 is SQVTM, CDR2 ANQGSEA, per germline. V dropped 4 bases and J dropped 5 bases, with 11 bases sitting between them. In DNA form, the CDR3 reads TGCAGCGTTGCCGGGACGCCCAATGAAAAACTGTTTTTT. Its protein is CSVAGTPNEKLFF.

This sequence joins TRBV6-5 and TRBJ2-7; 8 nucleotides agree with TRBD2. The CDR3 loop spans 12 amino acids. CDR1 and CDR2 from the germline V gene are MNHEY and SVGAGI. V shed 8 bases, J shed 6 bases, and the junction held 6 bases outside the gene matches. CDR3 sequence: CASSPGGGEQYF. In DNA, the CDR3 is TGTGCCAGCTCTCCCGGGGGGGGCGAGCAGTACTTC.

The CDR3 loop is CASSLESAGGGNEQFF. CDR3 DNA sequence: TGTGCCAGCAGCTTAGAATCGGCGGGAGGGGGCAATGAGCAGTTCTTC. This chain links TRBV7-9 with TRBJ2-1, with 9 nucleotides matching TRBD2. After removal of 1 base from V and 6 bases from J, the junction contained 7 bases not matched to a gene. There are 16 residues in the CDR3. The germline CDR1 and CDR2 sequences are SEHNR and FQNEAQ (reference sequence).

The V and J genes are TRBV19 and TRBJ1-1; D possibly corresponds to TRBD1 (5 bases). CDR1 LNHDA and CDR2 SQIVND come from the germline V gene (reference sequence). The V gene lost 3 bases and the J gene lost 2 bases, with 13 bases spanning the gap. The CDR3 is 15 residues long. The CDR3: CASSIWGGTNTEAFF. The CDR3 DNA sequence: TGTGCCAGTAGTATTTGGGGGGGAACTAACACTGAAGCTTTCTTT.

The J gene is TRBJ2-3, the V gene TRBV27; D is uncertain. Trimming stripped 3 bases from V and 8 bases from J, with 15 bases between. The CDR3 spans 14 residues. Germline V lookup: CDR1 MNHEY, CDR2 SMNVEV (reference sequence). CDR3 DNA sequence: TGTGCCAGCAGTTTCGACGCCCGGGTCGGTACGCAGTATTTT. Its protein is CASSFDARVGTQYF.

The J gene is TRBJ2-7, the V gene TRBV11-3; maybe TRBD1 (6 bases). The ends were cut back, 5 bases at V and 0 bases at J, with 14 bases in the middle. CDR1 SGHNT and CDR2 YENEEA come from the germline V gene. This CDR3 has 15 residues. For the CDR3, the DNA is TGTGCCAGCAGCCTACAGGGTGATCCCTCCTACGAGCAGTACTTC. Its translation is CASSLQGDPSYEQYF.

The V call is TRBV19, the J call TRBJ1-5; no clear D gene. The ends were cut back, 5 bases at V and 0 bases at J, with 11 bases in the middle. Germline CDR1 reads LNHDA; CDR2 reads SQIVND (reference sequence). The length of the CDR3 is 15 residues. CDR3 region: CASSSQSYSNQPQHF. The CDR3 DNA reads as TGTGCCAGTAGTTCTCAGTCTTATAGCAATCAGCCCCAGCATTTT.

The chain joins TRBV20-1 to TRBJ2-1; no reliable D call. V lost 6 bases and J lost 5, with 8 bases in between. The V gene's germline CDR1 is DFQATT and CDR2 SNEGSKA (reference sequence). The CDR3 has 11 residues. The CDR3 DNA reads as TGCAGTGCCCTATCGAACAATGAGCAGTTCTTC. It encodes CSALSNNEQFF.

The CDR3 DNA reads as TGTGCCAGCAGCGTAGGGGCGGTGAAAGAGACCCAGTACTTC. This sequence encodes CASSVGAVKETQYF. The chain carries TRBV9 and TRBJ2-5; D is uncertain. V was clipped by 0 bases and J by 3 bases, with 9 bases between them. Germline loops: CDR1 SGDLS, CDR2 YYNGEE. The CDR3 spans 14 residues.

The chain has TRBV7-2 and TRBJ1-2, with D perhaps matching TRBD1 (5 bases). The germline CDR1 and CDR2 sequences are SGHTA and FQGNSA. The V end was cut by 0 bases, the J end by 8 bases, with 16 bases between. The length of the CDR3 is 15 residues. The CDR3 DNA is TGTGCCAGCAGCTTAGCGTATGGGCAGGGAGGGGGCTACACCTTC. It yields the protein CASSLAYGQGGGYTF.

The chain is built from TRBV9 and TRBJ1-1; D unclear. The CDR3 contains 15 residues. The V gene lost 0 bases and the J gene lost 3 bases, with 12 bases spanning the gap. Germline V gives CDR1 SGDLS, CDR2 YYNGEE. CDR3 sequence: CASSVDTGVDTEAFF. The CDR3 bases are TGTGCCAGCAGCGTAGACACTGGGGTAGACACTGAAGCTTTCTTT.

V and J are TRBV28 and TRBJ2-1, with D perhaps given as TRBD1 or TRBD2 (5 bases each). Looked up from germline, CDR1 is MDHEN and CDR2 is SYDVKM. This CDR3 has 14 residues. V lost 6 bases, J lost 6 bases, and 15 bases lay in between. For the CDR3, the DNA is TGTGCCAGCAGCTATGGGACCGCCCCCAATGAGCAGTTCTTC. The encoded protein is CASSYGTAPNEQFF.

The CDR3 DNA sequence: TGTGCCAGCAGCCCGGACGGGGTCTACGAGCAGTACTTC. This codes for CASSPDGVYEQYF. This chain links TRBV5-4 with TRBJ2-7; a possible D gene is TRBD2 (5 bases). Trimming cost V 4 bases and J 3 bases, with 11 bases left between them. CDR1 and CDR2 from the germline V gene are SGHNT and YYREEE (reference sequence). The CDR3 has 13 amino acids.

Of note for this clone: Mismatch with germline at one junction end may stem from a read error. The chain recombines TRBV7-2 with TRBJ1-2, with D unresolved. Germline V CDR1 and CDR2: SGHTA, FQGNSA. The CDR3 is made up of 15 amino acids. CDR3 protein: CASSIARRLYYGYTF. For the CDR3, the DNA is TGTGCCAGCAGCATAGCTAGGAGATTGTACTATGGCTACACCTTC.

The V gene is TRBV6-6, the J gene TRBJ1-1, with D tentatively TRBD1 (5 bases). The length of the CDR3 is 16 residues. Germline lookup yields CDR1 MNHNY and CDR2 SVGAGI (reference sequence). Trimming removed 6 bases from V and 1 base from J, with 18 bases in between. The CDR3 reads CASSLAGGGRNTEAFF. CDR3 bases: TGTGCCAGCAGCCTAGCGGGGGGGGGACGGAACACTGAAGCTTTCTTT.

The rearrangement joins TRBV5-1 to TRBJ2-1, with a weak D call TRBD1 (5 bases). The ends were cut back, 0 bases at V and 8 bases at J, with 12 bases in the middle. CDR1 and CDR2 (germline): SGHRS, YFSETQ. This CDR3 spans 14 amino acids. The CDR3 region is CASSLDARVHEQFF. Here the CDR3 DNA reads TGCGCCAGCAGCTTGGATGCCAGGGTCCATGAGCAGTTCTTC.

V usage is TRBV7-3 and J usage is TRBJ2-2; D may correspond to TRBD1 or TRBD2 (6 bases each). Trimming removed 5 bases from V and 7 bases from J, with 14 bases in between. This CDR3 comprises 14 residues. Germline V lookup: CDR1 SGHTA, CDR2 FQGTGA. The CDR3 nucleotides are TGTGCCAGCAGCCTTTACGGGGGCAGCGGGGAGCTGTTTTTT. Protein sequence: CASSLYGGSGELFF.

The CDR3 DNA sequence: TGTGCCAGCAGTGCCCGAGCGGGGGAAACTACCTATGGCTACACCTTC. As protein: CASSARAGETTYGYTF. This chain connects TRBV25-1 to TRBJ1-2, with a tentative D call TRBD1 (5 bases). CDR1 is MGHDK and CDR2 is SYGVNS in the germline V gene. The CDR3 runs 16 residues. V was trimmed by 4 bases and J by 4 bases, leaving 19 bases between them.

As DNA, the CDR3 is TGTGCCAGCAGTTTACAGGCCGCCTACGAGCAGTACTTC. It codes for CASSLQAAYEQYF. This chain uses TRBV27 with TRBJ2-7; D is uncertain. V was pared by 2 bases and J by 2 bases, with 7 bases between. Germline V lookup: CDR1 MNHEY, CDR2 SMNVEV (reference sequence). The CDR3 totals 13 residues.

The CDR3 DNA reads TGTGCCAGCAGCGTAGACCCCGGGACAGGGATTCAGTACTTC. This gives the protein CASSVDPGTGIQYF. The rearrangement joins TRBV7-2 to TRBJ2-4, with 9 bases identical to TRBD1. Germline-derived CDR1 and CDR2 are SGHTA and FQGNSA. Trimming at V came to 5 bases and at J to 10 bases, leaving 9 bases not matched to a gene. The CDR3 loop spans 14 amino acids.